The T cell receptor beta chain under discussion was sequenced for a study of PD-L1 blockade in urothelial cancer. Study-wide background: Of 29 to 30 patients, almost 26 were males with bladder-origin urothelial cancer.

With respect to this clone: The antigen is undetermined.

Study results and limitations: Having blood TCR clonality under the median before treatment predicted better survival.

Time point: peripheral blood 6 weeks after treatment start. Clones were read by immunoSEQ multiplex PCR, and TCRdb kept only the in-frame ones, dropping some. This sample carries approximately 83,000 clones, roughly 83% of them seen once, and the ten largest clones take approximately 8.4%. Germline V gene sequence: CDR1 SGHRS, CDR2 YFSETQ. The length of the CDR3 is 17 residues. J lost 2 bases, V lost 3 bases, and 3 bases had no gene match. The J gene is TRBJ2-2, the V gene TRBV5-1, with 14 bases aligning to TRBD2. The sample was PBMCs, taken around atezolizumab (anti-PD-L1) treatment. This TCR was sampled from a man in his 70s with urothelial cancer. The CDR3: CASSWTSGGPNTGELFF. The CDR3 region has the DNA TGCGCCAGCAGCTGGACTAGCGGGGGGCCTAACACCGGGGAGCTGTTTTTT.